What follows are 14 T cell receptor beta chains derived from one specimen sequenced in a study of blood T cell repertoires in COVID-19. Produced via immunoSEQ multiplex PCR; TCRdb's table is partial and in-frame only. This sample has more than 85,000 clones, with 70% to 90% found just once. The sequencing input was peripheral blood. The source is a man in his fifties with active or convalescent COVID-19.

V gene TRBV19 combines with J gene TRBJ2-1, with TRBD1 identical over 11 bases. This CDR3 has 15 residues. Germline V gene sequence: CDR1 LNHDA, CDR2 SQIVND (reference sequence). The trim removed 4 bases at V and 8 bases at J, leaving 7 bases unmatched. The CDR3 DNA follows: TGTGCCAGTAGTACCGGACAGGGGGCGCTGGATGAGCAGTTCTTC. This sequence encodes CASSTGQGALDEQFF.

The table lists this clone with a few counts. The V call is TRBV5-4, the J call TRBJ2-2; D not certain. Germline V lookup: CDR1 SGHNT, CDR2 YYREEE (reference sequence). The CDR3 consists of 17 residues. The V and J ends lost 4 bases and 3 bases respectively, with 19 bases between them. CDR3 loop: CASSPGSSQAYTGELFF. Written as DNA, the CDR3 is TGTGCCAGCAGCCCCGGTTCAAGTCAGGCGTACACCGGGGAGCTGTTTTTT.

This chain connects TRBV7-2 to TRBJ2-3, with a weak D call TRBD2 (6 bases). From germline, CDR1 is SGHTA and CDR2 FQGNSA. There are 14 residues in the CDR3. Trimming removed 6 bases at V and 2 bases at J, with 12 bases between. The CDR3 region is CASRLAPLTDTQYF. The CDR3 DNA is TGTGCCAGCAGACTAGCTCCGCTCACAGATACGCAGTATTTT.

The chain couples TRBV14 to TRBJ1-1; D not resolved. This CDR3 is built from 11 residues. CDR1 is SGHDN, CDR2 FVKESK, per germline. The germline V and J ends were trimmed by 4 bases and 11 bases, with 11 bases remaining between them. This CDR3 is CASSRDSLAFF. The CDR3 DNA is TGTGCCAGCAGCCGCGATAGTTTGGCTTTCTTT.

The chain employs TRBV5-6 and TRBJ2-5; D gene unclear. CDR3 length: 14 residues. From germline, CDR1 is SGHDT and CDR2 YYEEEE. The V end was cut by 0 bases, the J end by 3 bases, with 9 bases between. The CDR3, as DNA: TGTGCCAGCAGCTTGGGACAACTCAAAGAGACCCAGTACTTC. Protein product: CASSLGQLKETQYF.

The chain couples TRBV9 to TRBJ1-2; 8 positions agree with TRBD1. This CDR3 contains 15 residues. Per the germline V gene, CDR1 is SGDLS and CDR2 is YYNGEE. V lost 0 bases to trimming and J lost 4 bases; unmatched junction nucleotides: 5. The CDR3 nucleotides are TGTGCCAGCAGCGTAGAAGGACAGGGCTTCTATGGCTACACCTTC. As protein: CASSVEGQGFYGYTF.

The chain links TRBV5-4 to TRBJ1-5; a possible D gene is TRBD1 (6 bases). CDR1 SGHNT and CDR2 YYREEE come from the germline V gene (reference sequence). V was shortened by 4 bases and J by 6 bases, with 11 bases between the two germline ends. The CDR3 is 13 residues long. CDR3 residues: CASSADSGQPQHF. In DNA form, the CDR3 reads TGTGCCAGCAGCGCGGACAGTGGTCAGCCCCAGCATTTT.

The chain is built from TRBV27 and TRBJ2-1; TRBD2 matches 13 bases. The CDR3 loop spans 15 amino acids. The trim removed 6 bases at V and 8 bases at J, leaving 7 bases unmatched. CDR1 is MNHEY, CDR2 SMNVEV, per germline (reference sequence). The CDR3 here is CASRPTSGGADEQFF. CDR3 sequence (DNA): TGTGCCAGCAGACCTACTAGCGGGGGGGCTGATGAGCAGTTCTTC.

The J gene is TRBJ1-4, the V gene TRBV2; TRBD1 aligns across 9 bases. V lost 10 bases, J lost 8 bases, and 8 bases stayed unmatched. This CDR3 has 13 residues. Germline assignment: CDR1 SNHLY and CDR2 FYNNEI. CDR3 residues: CATAGQGVEKLFF. In DNA form, the CDR3 reads TGTGCCACCGCGGGACAGGGCGTAGAAAAACTGTTTTTT.

The chain recombines TRBV19 with TRBJ1-4, with 8 bases that match TRBD1. The CDR3 has 16 amino acids. Germline V gives CDR1 LNHDA, CDR2 SQIVND (reference sequence). Trimming cost V 6 bases and J 2 bases; bases outside gene matches: 8. The CDR3 sequence: CASRTPGGATNEKLFF. The CDR3 DNA reads as TGTGCCAGTAGGACCCCAGGGGGCGCGACTAATGAAAAACTGTTTTTT.

V usage is TRBV3-1 (or the pseudogene TRBV3-2) and J usage is TRBJ2-3; D is perhaps TRBD1 (6 bases). Germline CDR1 and CDR2: LGHDT and YNNKEL (reference sequence). V gave up 0 bases and J gave up 1 base, with 20 bases separating them. This CDR3 is built from 19 residues. CDR3 amino acids: CASSQDRGGPSFGTDTQYF. The CDR3 nucleotides read TGTGCCAGCAGCCAAGATCGAGGGGGTCCATCCTTTGGCACAGATACGCAGTATTTT.

This clone was found a few times. The chain uses TRBV24-1 and TRBJ2-5; TRBD1 matches at 7 bases. Trimming took 3 bases from V and 5 from J; bases not matched to a gene: 8. Per the germline V gene, CDR1 is KGHDR and CDR2 is SFDVKD. The CDR3 is 15 amino acids. CDR3 residues: CATSDTGVGKETQYF. The CDR3 DNA follows: TGTGCCACCAGTGATACAGGGGTGGGGAAGGAGACCCAGTACTTC.

The gene calls are TRBV29-1 and TRBJ1-1, with 8 bases aligning to TRBD1. The germline gives CDR1 SQVTM, CDR2 ANQGSEA. The CDR3 contains 13 residues. Trimming cost V 7 bases and J 3 bases; bases outside gene matches: 7. The CDR3 DNA reads as TGCAGCGGCGGACAGGGAGGGTACACTGAAGCTTTCTTT. Translating gives CSGGQGGYTEAFF.

The CDR3 DNA reads as TGTGCCAGCAGTTCCGGACAGGGAGGGTTTGGCTACACCTTC. Amino acid sequence: CASSSGQGGFGYTF. The V call is TRBV6-5, the J call TRBJ1-2; TRBD1 matches 8 bases. CDR1 MNHEY and CDR2 SVGAGI come from the germline V gene. This CDR3 contains 14 residues. Losses at the gene ends were 4 bases for V and 7 bases for J; bases not matched to a gene: 8.